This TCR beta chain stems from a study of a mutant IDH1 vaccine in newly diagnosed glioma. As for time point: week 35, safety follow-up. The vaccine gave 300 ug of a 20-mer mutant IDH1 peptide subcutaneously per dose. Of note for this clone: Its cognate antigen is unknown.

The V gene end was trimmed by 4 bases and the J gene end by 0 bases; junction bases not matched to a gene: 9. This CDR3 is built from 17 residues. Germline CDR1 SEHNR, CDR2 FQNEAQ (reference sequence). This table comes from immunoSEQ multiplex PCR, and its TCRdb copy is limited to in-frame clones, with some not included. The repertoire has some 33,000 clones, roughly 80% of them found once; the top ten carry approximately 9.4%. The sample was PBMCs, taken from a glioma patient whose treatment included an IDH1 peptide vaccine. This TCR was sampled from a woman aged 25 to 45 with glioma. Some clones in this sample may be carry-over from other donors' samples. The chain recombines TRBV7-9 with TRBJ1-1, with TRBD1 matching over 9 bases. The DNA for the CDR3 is TGTGCCAGCAGCTCGGGACAGGGACGAACCATGAACACTGAAGCTTTCTTT. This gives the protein CASSSGQGRTMNTEAFF.